This TCR beta chain is drawn from a study of somatic mutations in cytotoxic T cells in rheumatoid arthritis (dated by TCRdb to 2017 to 2019). About the investigation overall: Sorted V beta1+ cells also underwent TCRB sequencing, and some V beta antibody-stained T-cell populations were flow-sorted at nearly 100% purity on a FACSAria II or Sony SH800. To characterize clonality, the study used TCRB deep sequencing while asking whether somatic mutations are carried by expanded CD8+ T-cell clones in newly diagnosed, untreated rheumatoid arthritis. For 60 or so rheumatoid arthritis patients and 20 or so healthy controls, TCRB deep sequencing was carried out. Median age was essentially the same in the patient group and the control group. Overall results and qualifications from the work: The finding that TRBV07 was slightly underrepresented in patients was left unadjusted for multiple comparisons. Several identical CD8+ TCRB sequences were found in both blood and synovial fluid, and in about an eighth of the roughly 65 patients the largest CD8+ clone exceeded 20% of CD8+ cells. Viral specificity could not be ruled out by absence from virus-specific databases, and the antigen targets of the expanded CD8+ clones remained unknown. CD8+ clonality increased with age in patients (Spearman r of about 0.49) but not in healthy controls. CD8+ T-cell clonality in rheumatoid arthritis patients was not significantly different from that in age-matched healthy controls.

CDR3 length: 11 amino acids, cysteine to phenylalanine. The sequence is cut down to CDR3 DNA, 33 bases in frame from base 1. In the germline V gene (reference sequence), CDR1 corresponds to MNHNY and CDR2 to SVGAGI. V sheds 5 bases and J sheds 5 bases, leaving 3 bases between their ends. Healthy controls were over 15 blood donors whose buffy coats were used, with a median age of about 56 years (range 21-70) and 55% female. CD4+ and CD8+ cells were isolated by positive magnetic bead selection on an AutoMACS, and purity was checked by flow cytometry. Ficoll-Paque PLUS density gradient separation was used to isolate peripheral blood mononuclear cells. Nucleospin Tissue or Tissue XS kits were used to extract DNA from CD4-enriched, CD8-enriched or PBMC samples, and a Qubit 2.0 fluorometer was used for quantification. About this clone itself: The specificity of this receptor is unknown. Nothing much larger sits one base from this clone, and base qualities are not available.

The immunoSEQ assay was applied to genomic DNA for TCRB CDR3 sequencing. Per the original workflow: Analyses were restricted to productive TCRB rearrangements. A clone was defined by a unique TCRB CDR3 sequence, and clonality was computed as a productive clonality index based on Shannon entropy. Repertoire overlap between two samples was calculated from the template counts of each clone relative to total templates per sample. V-gene usage from TCRB sequencing and V-gene usage measured by flow cytometry were correlated (Spearman r of about 0.62). The table was pulled from immuneACCESS by TCRdb, which kept in-frame rearrangements only. Such tables lose some clones; where checked, under half of the loss comes from unresolved V genes, and the rest has no known cause. D and trimming were read from the DNA, whereas the V and J calls and clone size are those reported in that table. Across this sample there are about 20,000 clones, with more than 70% seen only once. The top ten clones comprise over 15% of the sample.

The rearrangement joined TRBV6-6 to TRBJ1-4, with no D gene named confidently. The clonotype comes from a woman aged 45-59 years in good health. Sequencing was performed on CD8+ T cells sorted from blood. The CDR3 sequence is CASSQNEKLFF. The sequenced DNA is TGTGCCAGCAGTCAGAATGAAAAACTGTTTTTT.